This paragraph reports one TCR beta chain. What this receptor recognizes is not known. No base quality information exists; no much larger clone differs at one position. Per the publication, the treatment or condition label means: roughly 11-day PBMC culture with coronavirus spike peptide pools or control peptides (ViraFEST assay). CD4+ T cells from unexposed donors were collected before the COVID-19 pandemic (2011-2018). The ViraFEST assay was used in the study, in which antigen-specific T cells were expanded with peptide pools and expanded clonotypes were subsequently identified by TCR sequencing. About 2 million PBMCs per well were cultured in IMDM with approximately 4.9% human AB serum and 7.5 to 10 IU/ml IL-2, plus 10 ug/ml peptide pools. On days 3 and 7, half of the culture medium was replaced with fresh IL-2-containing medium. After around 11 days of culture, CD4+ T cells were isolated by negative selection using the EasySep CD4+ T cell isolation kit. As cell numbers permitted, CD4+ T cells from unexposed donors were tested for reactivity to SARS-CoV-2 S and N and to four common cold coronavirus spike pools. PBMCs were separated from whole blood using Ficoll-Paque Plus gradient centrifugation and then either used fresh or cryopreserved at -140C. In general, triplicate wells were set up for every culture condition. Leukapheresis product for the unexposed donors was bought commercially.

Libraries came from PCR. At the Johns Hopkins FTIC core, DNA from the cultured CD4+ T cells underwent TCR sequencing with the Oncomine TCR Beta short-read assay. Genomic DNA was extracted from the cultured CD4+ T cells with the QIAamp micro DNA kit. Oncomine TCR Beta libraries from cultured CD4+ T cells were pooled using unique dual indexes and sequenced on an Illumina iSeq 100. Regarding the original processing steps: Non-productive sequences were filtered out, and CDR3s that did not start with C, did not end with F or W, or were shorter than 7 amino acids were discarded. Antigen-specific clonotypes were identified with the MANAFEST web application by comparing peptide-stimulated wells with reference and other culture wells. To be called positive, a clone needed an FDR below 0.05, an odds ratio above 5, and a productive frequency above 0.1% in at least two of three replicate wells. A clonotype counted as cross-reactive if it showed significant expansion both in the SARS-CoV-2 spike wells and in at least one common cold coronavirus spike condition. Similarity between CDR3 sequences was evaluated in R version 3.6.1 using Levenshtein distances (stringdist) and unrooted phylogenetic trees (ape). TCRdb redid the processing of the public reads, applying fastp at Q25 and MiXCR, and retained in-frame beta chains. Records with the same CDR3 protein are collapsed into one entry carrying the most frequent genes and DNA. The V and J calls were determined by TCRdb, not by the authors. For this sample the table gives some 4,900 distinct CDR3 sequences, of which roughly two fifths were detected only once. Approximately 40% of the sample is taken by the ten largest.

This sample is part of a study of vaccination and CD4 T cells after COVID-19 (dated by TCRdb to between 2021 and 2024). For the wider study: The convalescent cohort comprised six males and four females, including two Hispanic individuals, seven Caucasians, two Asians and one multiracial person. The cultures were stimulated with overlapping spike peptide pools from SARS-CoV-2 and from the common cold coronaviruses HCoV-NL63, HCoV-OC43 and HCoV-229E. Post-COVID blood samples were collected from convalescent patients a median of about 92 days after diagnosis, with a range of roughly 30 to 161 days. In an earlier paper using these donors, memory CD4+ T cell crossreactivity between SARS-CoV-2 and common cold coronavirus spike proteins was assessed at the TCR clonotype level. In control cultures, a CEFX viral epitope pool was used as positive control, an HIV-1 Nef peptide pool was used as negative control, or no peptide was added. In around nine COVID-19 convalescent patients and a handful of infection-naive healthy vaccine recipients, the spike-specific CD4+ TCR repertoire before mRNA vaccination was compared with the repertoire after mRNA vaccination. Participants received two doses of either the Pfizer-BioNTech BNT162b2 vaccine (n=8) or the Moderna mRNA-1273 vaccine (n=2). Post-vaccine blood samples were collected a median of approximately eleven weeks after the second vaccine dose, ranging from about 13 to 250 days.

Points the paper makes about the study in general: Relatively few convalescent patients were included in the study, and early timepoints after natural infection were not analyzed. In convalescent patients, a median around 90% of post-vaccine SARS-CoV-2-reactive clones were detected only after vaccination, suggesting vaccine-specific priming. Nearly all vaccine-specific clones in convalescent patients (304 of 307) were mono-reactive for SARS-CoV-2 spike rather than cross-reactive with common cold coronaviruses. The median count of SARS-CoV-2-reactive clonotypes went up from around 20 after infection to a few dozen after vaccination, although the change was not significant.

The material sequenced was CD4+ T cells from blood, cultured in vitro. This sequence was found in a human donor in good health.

The CDR3 reads as follows: CASSLVEETQYF. The DNA is TGTGCCAGCAGCTTAGTGGAAGAGACCCAGTACTTC. In this chain, TRBV5-4 is recombined with TRBJ2-5; the D gene assignment is ambiguous. The CDR3 runs 12 residues from the cysteine to the phenylalanine. The sequence is cut down to CDR3 DNA, 36 bases in frame from base 1. In the germline V gene (reference sequence), CDR1 corresponds to SGHNT and CDR2 to YYREEE. The junction shows trimming of 2 bases on V and 3 bases on J, plus 5 bases between the germline ends.